One sample yielded the 6 T cell receptor beta chains listed below, sequenced in a study of blood T cell repertoires in COVID-19. The table came from immunoSEQ multiplex PCR; TCRdb's copy has only in-frame clones and leaves some out. The table records just over 90,000 clones, almost 80% of them present only once. The sequencing sample was made of peripheral blood. These receptor sequences come from a human donor in a cohort sampled during active COVID-19.

The V call is TRBV11-2, the J call TRBJ1-4; 12 positions agree with TRBD1. CDR1 and CDR2 (germline): SGHAT, FQNNGV. CDR3 length: 16 amino acids. V lost 1 base to trimming and J lost 7 bases; unmatched junction nucleotides: 4. The CDR3: CASSLGDRGLGEKLFF. CDR3 DNA: TGTGCCAGCAGCTTAGGGGACAGGGGGCTTGGTGAAAAACTGTTTTTT.

The rearrangement joins TRBV5-6 to TRBJ1-1, with D possibly TRBD1 on 5 matching bases. Germline V CDR1 and CDR2: SGHDT, YYEEEE. The ends were cut back, 4 bases at V and 5 bases at J, with 21 bases in the middle. The CDR3 is 16 residues long. This CDR3 is CASSGRRQSASTEAFF. The CDR3 coding sequence is TGTGCCAGCAGCGGGCGAAGACAGTCCGCGTCGACTGAAGCTTTCTTT.

The CDR3 protein is CASSRQGNTEAFF. The CDR3 DNA follows: TGTGCCAGCAGCCGACAGGGAAACACTGAAGCTTTCTTT. The chain has TRBV3-1 (or the pseudogene TRBV3-2) and TRBJ1-1; TRBD1 aligns across 7 bases. Trimming at V came to 4 bases and at J to 2 bases, leaving 1 base not matched to a gene. The V gene's germline CDR1 is LGHDT and CDR2 YNNKEL (reference sequence). The CDR3 has 13 residues.

The rearrangement joins TRBV3-1 (or the pseudogene TRBV3-2) to TRBJ1-2; the D gene is possibly TRBD1 (6 bases). CDR3 length equals 12 residues. Germline lookup yields CDR1 LGHDT and CDR2 YNNKEL (reference sequence). V dropped 1 base and J dropped 7 bases, with 7 bases sitting between them. The chain's CDR3 is CASSQAGAGYTF. In nucleotides, the CDR3 is TGTGCCAGCAGCCAAGCAGGGGCTGGCTACACCTTC.

The gene calls are TRBV28 and TRBJ1-3, with D possibly matching TRBD1 (5 bases). Germline V gene lookup returns CDR1 MDHEN and CDR2 SYDVKM. V dropped 5 bases and J dropped 15 bases, with 20 bases sitting between them. The CDR3 runs to 13 residues. In DNA, the CDR3 is TGTGCCAGCAGTCTCCAGTCCGGGCCGGGGGGATATTTT. Residues: CASSLQSGPGGYF.

This chain links TRBV10-3 with TRBJ2-7; D is undetermined. CDR1 ENHRY and CDR2 SYGVKD come from the germline V gene. Trimming left V 8 bases short and J 2 bases short, with 10 bases between. The CDR3 totals 12 residues. CDR3 amino acids: CAIGSEAYEQYF. The CDR3 bases are TGTGCCATCGGGTCAGAGGCCTACGAGCAGTACTTC.